This T cell receptor (beta chain) was documented in a study of blood T cell repertoires in COVID-19. Unmatched junction bases numbered 10, after V lost 1 base and J lost 2 bases. CDR3 length: 18 residues. Germline V CDR1 and CDR2: MGHRA, YSYEKL. Generated by immunoSEQ multiplex PCR, the TCRdb table keeps only in-frame clones and is missing some. The profile covers roughly 240,000 clones, with around 82% appearing a single time and about 4.5% taken by the ten largest. The rearrangement uses TRBV4-1 and TRBJ2-7, with 11 bases identical to TRBD2. Sample: peripheral blood. The source is a woman in her seventies with acute or convalescent COVID-19. CDR3 sequence: CASSQGLAGGLNPYEQYF. The DNA of the CDR3 is TGCGCCAGCAGCCAAGGGCTAGCGGGGGGCCTAAACCCCTACGAGCAGTACTTC.